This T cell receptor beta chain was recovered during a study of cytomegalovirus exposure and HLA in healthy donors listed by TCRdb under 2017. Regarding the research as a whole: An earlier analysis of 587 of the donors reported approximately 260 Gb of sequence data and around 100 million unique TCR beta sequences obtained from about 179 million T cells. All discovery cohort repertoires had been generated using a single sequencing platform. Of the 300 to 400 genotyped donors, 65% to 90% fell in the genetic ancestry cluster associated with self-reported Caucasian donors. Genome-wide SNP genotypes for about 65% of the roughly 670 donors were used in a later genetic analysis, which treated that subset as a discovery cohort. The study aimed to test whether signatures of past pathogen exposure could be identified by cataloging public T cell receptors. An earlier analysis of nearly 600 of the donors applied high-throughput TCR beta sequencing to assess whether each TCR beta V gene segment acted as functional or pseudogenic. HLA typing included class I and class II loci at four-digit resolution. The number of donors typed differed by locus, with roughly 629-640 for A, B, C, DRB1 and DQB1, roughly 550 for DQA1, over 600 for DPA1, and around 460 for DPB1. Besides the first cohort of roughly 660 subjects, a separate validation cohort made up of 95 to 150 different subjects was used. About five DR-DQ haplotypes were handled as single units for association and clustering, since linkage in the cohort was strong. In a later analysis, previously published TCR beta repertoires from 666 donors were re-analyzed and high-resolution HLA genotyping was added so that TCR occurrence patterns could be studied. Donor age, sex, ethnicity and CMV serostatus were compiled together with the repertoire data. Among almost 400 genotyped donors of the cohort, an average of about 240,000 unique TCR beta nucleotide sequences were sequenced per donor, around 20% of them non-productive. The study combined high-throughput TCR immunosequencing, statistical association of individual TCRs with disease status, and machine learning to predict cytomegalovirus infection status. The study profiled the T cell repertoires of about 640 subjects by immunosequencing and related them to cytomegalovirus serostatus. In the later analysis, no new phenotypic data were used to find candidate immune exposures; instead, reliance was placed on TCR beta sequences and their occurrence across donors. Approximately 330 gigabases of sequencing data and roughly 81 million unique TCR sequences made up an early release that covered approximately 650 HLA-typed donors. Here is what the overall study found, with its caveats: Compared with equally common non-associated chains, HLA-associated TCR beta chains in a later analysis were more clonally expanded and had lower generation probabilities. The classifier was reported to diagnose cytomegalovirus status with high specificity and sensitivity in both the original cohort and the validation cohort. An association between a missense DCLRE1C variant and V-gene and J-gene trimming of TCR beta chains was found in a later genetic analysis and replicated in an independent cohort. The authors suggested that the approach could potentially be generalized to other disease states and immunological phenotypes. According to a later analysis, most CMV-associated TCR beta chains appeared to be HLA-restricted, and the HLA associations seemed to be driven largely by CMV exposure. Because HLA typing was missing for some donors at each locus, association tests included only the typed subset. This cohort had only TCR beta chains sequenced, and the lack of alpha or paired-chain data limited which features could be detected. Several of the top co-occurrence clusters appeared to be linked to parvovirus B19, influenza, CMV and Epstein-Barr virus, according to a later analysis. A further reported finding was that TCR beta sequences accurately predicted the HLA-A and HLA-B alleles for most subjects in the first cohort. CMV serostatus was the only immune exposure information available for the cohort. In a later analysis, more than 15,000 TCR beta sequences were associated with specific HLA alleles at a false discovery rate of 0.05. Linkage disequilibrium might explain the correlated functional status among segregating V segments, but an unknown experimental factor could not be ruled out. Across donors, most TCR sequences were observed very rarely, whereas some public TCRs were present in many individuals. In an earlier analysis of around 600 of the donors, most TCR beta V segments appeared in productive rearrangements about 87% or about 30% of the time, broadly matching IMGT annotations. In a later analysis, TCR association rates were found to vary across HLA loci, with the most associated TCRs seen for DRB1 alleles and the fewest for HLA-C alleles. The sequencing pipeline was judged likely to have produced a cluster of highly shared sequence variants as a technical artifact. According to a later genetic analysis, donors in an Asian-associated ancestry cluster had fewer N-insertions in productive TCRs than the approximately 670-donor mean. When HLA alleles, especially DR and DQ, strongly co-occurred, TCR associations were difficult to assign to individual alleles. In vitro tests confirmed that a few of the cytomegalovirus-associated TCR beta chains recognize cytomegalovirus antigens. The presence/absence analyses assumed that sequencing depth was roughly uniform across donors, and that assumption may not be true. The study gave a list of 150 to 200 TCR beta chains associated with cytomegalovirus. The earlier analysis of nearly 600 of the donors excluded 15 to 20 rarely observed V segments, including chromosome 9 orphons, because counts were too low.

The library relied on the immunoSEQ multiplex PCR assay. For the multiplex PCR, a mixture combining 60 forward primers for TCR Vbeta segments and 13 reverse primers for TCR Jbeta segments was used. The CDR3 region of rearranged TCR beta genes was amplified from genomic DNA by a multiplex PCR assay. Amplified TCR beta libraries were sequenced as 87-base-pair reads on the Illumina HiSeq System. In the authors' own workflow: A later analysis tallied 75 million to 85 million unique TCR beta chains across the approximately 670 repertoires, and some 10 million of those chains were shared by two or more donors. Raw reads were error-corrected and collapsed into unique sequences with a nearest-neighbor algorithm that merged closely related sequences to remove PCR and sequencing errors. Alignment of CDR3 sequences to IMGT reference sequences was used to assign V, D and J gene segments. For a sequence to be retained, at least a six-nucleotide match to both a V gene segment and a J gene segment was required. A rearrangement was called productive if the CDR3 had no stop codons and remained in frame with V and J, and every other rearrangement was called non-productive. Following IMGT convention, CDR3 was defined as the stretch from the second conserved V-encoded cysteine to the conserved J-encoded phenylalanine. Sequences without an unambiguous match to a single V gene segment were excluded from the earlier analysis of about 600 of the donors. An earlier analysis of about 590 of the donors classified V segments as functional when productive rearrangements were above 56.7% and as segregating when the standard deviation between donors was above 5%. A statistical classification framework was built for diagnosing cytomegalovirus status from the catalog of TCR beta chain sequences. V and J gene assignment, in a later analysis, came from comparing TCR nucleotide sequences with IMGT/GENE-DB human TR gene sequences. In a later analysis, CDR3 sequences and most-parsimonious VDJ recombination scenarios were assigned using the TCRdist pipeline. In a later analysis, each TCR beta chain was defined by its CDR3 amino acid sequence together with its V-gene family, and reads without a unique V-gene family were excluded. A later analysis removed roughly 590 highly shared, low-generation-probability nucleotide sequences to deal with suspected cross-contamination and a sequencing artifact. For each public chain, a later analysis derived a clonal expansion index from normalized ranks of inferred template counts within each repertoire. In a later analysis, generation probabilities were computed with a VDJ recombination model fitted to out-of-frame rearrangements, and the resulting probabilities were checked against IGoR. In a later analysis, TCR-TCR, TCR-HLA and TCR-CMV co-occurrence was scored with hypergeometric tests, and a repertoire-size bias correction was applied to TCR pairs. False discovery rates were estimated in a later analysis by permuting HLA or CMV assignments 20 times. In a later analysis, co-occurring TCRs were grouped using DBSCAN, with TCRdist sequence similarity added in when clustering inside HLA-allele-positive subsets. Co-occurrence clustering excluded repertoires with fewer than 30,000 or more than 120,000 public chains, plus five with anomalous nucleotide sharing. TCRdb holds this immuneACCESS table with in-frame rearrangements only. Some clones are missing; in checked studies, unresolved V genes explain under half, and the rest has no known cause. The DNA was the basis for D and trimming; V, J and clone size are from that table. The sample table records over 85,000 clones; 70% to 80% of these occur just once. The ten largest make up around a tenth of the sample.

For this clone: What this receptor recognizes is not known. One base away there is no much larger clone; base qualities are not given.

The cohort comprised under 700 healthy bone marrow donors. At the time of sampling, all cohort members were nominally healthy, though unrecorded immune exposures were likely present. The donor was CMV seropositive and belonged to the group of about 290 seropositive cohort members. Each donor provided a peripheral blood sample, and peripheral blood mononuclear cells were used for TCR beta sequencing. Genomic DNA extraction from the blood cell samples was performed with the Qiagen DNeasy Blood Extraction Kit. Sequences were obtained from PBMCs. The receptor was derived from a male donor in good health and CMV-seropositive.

The base sequence is TGCAGCGTTGAGAGGGACAGGGGCCCCAATGAGCAGTTCTTC. It specifies CSVERDRGPNEQFF. The rearranged chain carries TRBV29-1 and TRBJ2-1; TRBD1 matches 10 bases in the middle. Its CDR3 holds 14 amino acids, cysteine through phenylalanine. Only the CDR3 DNA stays, 42 bases, in frame from base 1. CDR1 and CDR2 are read off the germline V gene as SQVTM and ANQGSEA. Trimming takes 3 bases off V and 6 bases off J; junction bases not matched to a gene: 5.